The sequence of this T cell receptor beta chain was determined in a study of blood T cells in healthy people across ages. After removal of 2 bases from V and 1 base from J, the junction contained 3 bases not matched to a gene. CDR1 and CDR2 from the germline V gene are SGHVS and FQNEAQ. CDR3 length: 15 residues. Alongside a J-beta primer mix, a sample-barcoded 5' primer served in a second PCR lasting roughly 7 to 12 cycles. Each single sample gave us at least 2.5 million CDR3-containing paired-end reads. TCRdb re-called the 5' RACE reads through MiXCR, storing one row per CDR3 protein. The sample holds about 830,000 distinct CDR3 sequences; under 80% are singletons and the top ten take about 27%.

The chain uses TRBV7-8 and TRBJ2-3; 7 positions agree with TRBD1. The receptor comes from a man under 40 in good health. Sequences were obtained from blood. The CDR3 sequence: CASSLTGVRTDTQYF. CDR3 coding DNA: TGTGCCAGCAGCTTAACAGGGGTACGCACAGATACGCAGTATTTT. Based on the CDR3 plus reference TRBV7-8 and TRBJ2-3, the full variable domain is GAGVSQSPRYKVAKRGQDVALRCDPISGHVSLFWYQQALGQGPEFLTYFQNEAQLDKSGLPSDRFFAERPEGSVSTLKIQRTQQEDSAVYLCASSLTGVRTDTQYFGPGTRLTVL.